The 3 T cell receptor beta chains reported below all come from one sample, sequenced in a study of shared clonotypes between healthy human individuals. TCRdb keeps only in-frame clones here, not all; method: immunoSEQ multiplex PCR. Here the sample spans hundreds of thousands of clones, 95% to 97% being singletons. CD45RO negativity and positive selection for CCR7 defined naive CD8 cells, a population that excluded terminally differentiated effector memory CD45RA+ cells. Sample: naive CD8+ T cells sorted from blood. Receptor source: a woman in her twenties or thirties in good health.

This chain uses TRBV6-5 with TRBJ1-2, with 8 nucleotides matching TRBD1. The CDR3 extends over 13 amino acids. With 6 bases clipped from V and 10 bases from J, the junction kept 10 bases outside the gene matches. Germline V gene lookup returns CDR1 MNHEY and CDR2 SVGAGI. The CDR3 DNA reads as TGTGCCAGCAGCACCCCGGACAGGGAGGCCTACACCTTC. Protein product: CASSTPDREAYTF.

This clone was observed once. The chain employs TRBV11-2 and TRBJ1-1, with a weak D call TRBD1 (5 bases). V was cut by 5 bases and J by 5 bases, with 9 bases left in between. The CDR3 contains 12 residues. Germline values: CDR1 SGHAT, CDR2 FQNNGV. As DNA, the CDR3 is TGTGCCAGCAGCCGGGGGGGGACTGAAGCTTTCTTT. Amino acids: CASSRGGTEAFF.

The V call is TRBV23-1, the J call TRBJ2-2, with 9 bases identical to TRBD2. Being an ORF, TRBV23-1 has a function that is uncertain. V was pared by 3 bases and J by 0 bases, with 8 bases of the junction left unmatched. CDR3 size: 18 residues. As DNA, the CDR3 is TGCGCCAGCAGTCACAGACTAAGCGGGGGGACGAACACCGGGGAGCTGTTTTTT. The encoded protein is CASSHRLSGGTNTGELFF.